This TCR beta chain was sequenced in a study of CD8 T cells in ankylosing spondylitis. Scientists made TCR beta libraries using quantitative 5'-RACE with molecular barcodes. Via MiXCR, TCRdb re-called the 5' RACE reads, giving one row per CDR3 protein. The table has some 200,000 distinct CDR3 sequences, 15% to 20% seen once. Study-wide results and caveats: A TCR beta motif of about 8 highly homologous variants seemed to mark ankylosing spondylitis blood. A CD8+ phenotype characterized the disease-linked clones, which were relatively rare in peripheral blood.

In this sample, this clonotype turned up many times. Its antigen is still unknown. The CDR3 has 15 residues. J was trimmed by 7 bases and V by 0 bases; bases with no gene match: 6. Germline V gene data show CDR1 as SGHRS and CDR2 as YFSETQ. Sequencing was done on a sample of blood, either unsorted or a sorted T cell fraction (not recorded which). This clonotype was sampled from a male donor under 30 with ankylosing spondylitis or in good health (not recorded which). The chain combines TRBV5-1 with TRBJ2-1, with TRBD1 identical over 8 bases. The CDR3 loop reads CASSLVQGASNEQFF. CDR3 sequence (DNA): TGCGCCAGCAGCTTGGTTCAGGGGGCGTCAAATGAGCAGTTCTTC.